This T cell receptor (beta chain) was recovered during a study of liver allograft versus peripheral blood T cells. Background on the study: Blood and transplanted-liver T cell receptor repertoires from recipients were compared.

Study-wide results and caveats: Reportedly, the T cell receptor repertoires inside liver allografts were not the same as those in peripheral blood.

Including both end residues, the CDR3 is 14 amino acids long. CDR1 and CDR2 from the germline V gene are MNHEY and SVGEGT. With regard to this clonotype: Antigen: not known. The conserved phenylalanine or tryptophan normally closing the CDR3 is absent here, so this likely arose from a read error. The DNA is left out, because the CDR3 cannot be placed on it with certainty; the CDR3 is given as TCRdb lists it.

TCRdb called the reads again in MiXCR, with one record for every CDR3 protein. The sample records 13,000 or so distinct CDR3 sequences, 18% being singletons. The chain links TRBV6-2 or TRBV6-3 to TRBJ2-2; TRBD2, as called in the table, went unchecked against the DNA. The sequence was collected from a human patient who had a liver transplant. Some T cells may be provided by the graft donor. CDR3: CASTLIGFAGEPFL.